This T cell receptor beta chain is from a study of T-cell memory formation after mild COVID-19. TCRdb recomputed calls from the 5' RACE reads with MiXCR, one row per CDR3 protein. The sample lists fewer than 400,000 distinct CDR3 sequences, about 17% occurring once. V was pared by 3 bases and J by 0 bases, with 12 bases between. This CDR3 spans 15 amino acids. Study conclusions and caveats: Clones that contracted from day 15 to 85 were balanced CD4/CD8, while later expanders leaned CD4+. Some clones that responded turned up in pre-infection memory, which suggests that cross-reactive memory joined in.

This clonotype appeared a few times. Its antigen is unknown. The sequencing input was PBMCs or a T cell subset sorted from them (not recorded which). V is TRBV12-3 or TRBV12-4 and J is TRBJ2-7; unclear D gene. This receptor was identified in a man younger than 30 who had mild COVID-19 (a few samples of this study predate the infection). Cell type and time point are not known. The CDR3 DNA reads TGTGCCAGCAGTTTCGGCACTCCCCCCTCCTACGAGCAGTACTTC. Protein sequence: CASSFGTPPSYEQYF.